This T cell receptor beta chain was identified in a study of blood T cell repertoires in COVID-19. Study-level information: Acute and convalescent COVID-19 specimens originated in the United States, Italy and Spain. In each case, the material was cDNA or gDNA derived from T cells, B-cell-depleted T cells, or PBMCs.

This clone occurred once. The CDR3 loop spans 16 amino acids. V gave up 0 bases and J gave up 9 bases; unmatched junction bases: 13. Germline loops: CDR1 SGHRS, CDR2 YFSETQ. Original processing notes: Scientists estimated how many nucleated cells there were by amplifying reference gene primers. Sequenced by immunoSEQ multiplex PCR; TCRdb stores in-frame clones only, minus some. Clonal size and the V and J genes are those of that table, whereas D and trimming came from the DNA. The sample holds about 120,000 clones, over 75% seen once. Source material: peripheral blood. The receptor was derived from a man older than 75 with acute or convalescent COVID-19. This chain links TRBV5-1 with TRBJ1-2; 8 nucleotides align to TRBD1. The CDR3 DNA reads TGCGCCAGCAGCTTGGGACAGGGGACGGGAGTGAGTCGCTACACCTTC. Its translation is CASSLGQGTGVSRYTF.